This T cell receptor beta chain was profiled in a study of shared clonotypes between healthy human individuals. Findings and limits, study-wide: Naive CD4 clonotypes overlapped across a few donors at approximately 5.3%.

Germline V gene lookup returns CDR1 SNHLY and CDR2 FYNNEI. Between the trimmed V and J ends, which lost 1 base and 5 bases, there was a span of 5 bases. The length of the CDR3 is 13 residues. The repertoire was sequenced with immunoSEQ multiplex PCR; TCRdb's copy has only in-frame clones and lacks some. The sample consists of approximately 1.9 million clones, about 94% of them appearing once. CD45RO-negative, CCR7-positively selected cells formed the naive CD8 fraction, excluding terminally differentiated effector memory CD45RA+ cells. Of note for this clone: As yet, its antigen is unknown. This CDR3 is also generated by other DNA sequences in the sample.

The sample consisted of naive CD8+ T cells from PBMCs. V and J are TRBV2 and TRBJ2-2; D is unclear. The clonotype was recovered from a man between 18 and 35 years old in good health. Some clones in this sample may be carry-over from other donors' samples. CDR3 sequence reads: CASSEGSTGELFF. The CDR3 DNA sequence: TGTGCCAGCAGTGAAGGGTCTACCGGGGAGCTGTTTTTT.